The rows below give T cell receptor beta chains drawn from one sample of a study of T cell clonotyping in hematopoietic cell transplantation. The data were produced by immunoSEQ multiplex PCR, yet TCRdb's version contains in-frame clones alone and is incomplete. The table records fewer than 40,000 clones, 80% to 90% of them present only once. Specimen: peripheral blood mononuclear cells. The receptors shown here come from a woman in her thirties or forties in good health. Some clones in this sample may be carry-over from other donors' samples. CDR3s include the opening cysteine and the closing phenylalanine or tryptophan. A D gene is named only where the DNA matches it firmly. The size field is filled for only some rows; it gives once, few, many or a size class.

d_gene	abundance	v_gene	j_gene	CDR3aa	CDR3nt
-	once	TRBV4-3	TRBJ1-2	CASSQDRNGLKGYTF	TGCGCCAGCAGCCAAGATCGAAACGGCCTCAAGGGCTACACCTTC
-	-	TRBV30	TRBJ2-1	CAYVGRVILNEQFF	TGTGCCTATGTAGGCAGGGTCATCCTCAATGAGCAGTTCTTC
-	-	TRBV5-1	TRBJ2-5	CASSLSPEETQYF	TGCGCCAGCAGCTTGAGTCCCGAAGAGACCCAGTACTTC
-	-	TRBV7-2	TRBJ1-4	CASSMKIRTENEKLFF	TGTGCCAGCAGCATGAAAATTAGGACAGAGAATGAAAAACTGTTTTTT
TRBD1	-	TRBV7-9	TRBJ1-2	CASSSGTGADGYTF	TGTGCCAGCAGCTCCGGGACAGGGGCAGATGGCTACACCTTC
-	-	TRBV19	TRBJ1-5	CASTKAGQYSNQPQHF	TGTGCCAGTACGAAGGCCGGACAGTATAGCAATCAGCCCCAGCATTTT
-	-	TRBV5-1	TRBJ2-1	CASSFEVDGEQFF	TGCGCCAGCAGCTTTGAGGTGGACGGTGAGCAGTTCTTC
-	-	TRBV5-8	TRBJ2-2	CASSLVGLPNTGELFF	TGTGCCAGCAGCTTGGTGGGACTGCCGAACACCGGGGAGCTGTTTTTT
TRBD1	-	TRBV18	TRBJ2-7	CASSPTGTGAINEQYF	TGTGCCAGCTCCCCAACGGGGACAGGGGCGATAAACGAGCAGTACTTC
-	-	TRBV30	TRBJ2-3	CAWDRVDTQYF	TGTGCCTGGGACCGGGTGGATACGCAGTATTTT
-	-	TRBV28	TRBJ2-7	CATAGFGPYEQYF	TGTGCCACCGCAGGGTTCGGGCCCTACGAGCAGTACTTC
-	-	TRBV29-1	TRBJ2-5	CSVRRQKETQYF	TGCAGCGTTAGAAGGCAGAAAGAGACCCAGTACTTC
-	-	TRBV27	TRBJ2-2	CASSPYPLPNTGELFF	TGTGCCAGCAGTCCATATCCCCTCCCTAACACCGGGGAGCTGTTTTTT
TRBD1	-	TRBV5-4	TRBJ1-2	CASKGTGNAYGYTF	TGTGCCAGCAAGGGGACAGGGAATGCCTATGGCTACACCTTC
-	-	TRBV11-2	TRBJ1-1	CASINRDFLNTEAFF	TGTGCCAGCATCAATAGGGACTTTTTGAACACTGAAGCTTTCTTT
-	-	TRBV7-8	TRBJ2-5	CASSLLTGQETQYF	TGTGCCAGCAGCTTACTTACGGGACAAGAGACCCAGTACTTC
-	-	TRBV11-1	TRBJ2-3	CASSPRDRTDTQYF	TGTGCCAGCAGCCCCCGGGACCGCACAGATACGCAGTATTTT
-	-	TRBV10-2	TRBJ2-7	CASLGGPEQYF	TGCGCCAGCCTCGGGGGCCCCGAGCAGTACTTC
TRBD1	-	TRBV9	TRBJ1-1	CASSVLSGGTEAFF	TGTGCCAGCAGCGTTCTCTCAGGGGGGACTGAAGCTTTCTTT
-	-	TRBV5-1	TRBJ1-2	CASSLTGDDGYTF	TGCGCCAGCAGCTTAACCGGGGACGACGGCTACACCTTC
-	few	TRBV27	TRBJ2-3	CASSPYYTDTQYF	TGTGCCAGCAGCCCCTACTATACAGATACGCAGTATTTT
TRBD2	-	TRBV5-5	TRBJ2-7	CASSPDAGGEQYF	TGTGCCAGCAGCCCGGACGCGGGAGGCGAGCAGTACTTC
-	-	TRBV27	TRBJ1-3	CASRGALGNTIYF	TGTGCCAGCAGGGGGGCACTTGGAAACACCATATATTTT
TRBD1	-	TRBV14	TRBJ1-2	CASSHHRQGFHGYTF	TGTGCCAGCAGCCACCACCGACAGGGCTTCCATGGCTACACCTTC
-	-	TRBV6-6	TRBJ1-1	CASARHPPDTEAFF	TGTGCCAGCGCAAGACATCCCCCGGACACTGAAGCTTTCTTT
TRBD1	-	TRBV6-5	TRBJ2-2	CASRPGQFLRELFF	TGTGCCAGCAGGCCGGGACAGTTTCTTCGGGAGCTGTTTTTT
-	-	TRBV28	TRBJ2-7	CASRPALAYEQYF	TGTGCCAGCAGGCCCGCCTTGGCCTACGAGCAGTACTTC
TRBD1	-	TRBV10-3	TRBJ1-4	CAISQTTGTGNKELFF	TGTGCCATCAGTCAGACCACCGGGACAGGGAACAAGGAACTGTTTTTT
TRBD1	-	TRBV5-1	TRBJ2-7	CASSFLQGAKDEQYF	TGCGCCAGCAGCTTCCTACAGGGGGCGAAGGACGAGCAGTACTTC
TRBD1	few	TRBV18	TRBJ2-7	CASSPSTGAAYEQYF	TGTGCCAGCTCACCGTCGACAGGGGCCGCCTACGAGCAGTACTTC
TRBD2	few	TRBV4-2	TRBJ2-7	CASSQEAGGPDEQYF	TGTGCCAGCAGCCAAGAGGCGGGAGGGCCGGACGAGCAGTACTTC
-	-	TRBV5-4	TRBJ1-3	CASSTQTRSGNTIYF	TGTGCCAGCAGCACACAAACCCGCTCTGGAAACACCATATATTTT
TRBD2	-	TRBV30	TRBJ2-7	CAWTSGISSYEQYF	TGTGCCTGGACTAGCGGGATCAGCTCCTACGAGCAGTACTTC
TRBD1	-	TRBV2	TRBJ1-3	CASSPTGVGNTIYF	TGTGCCAGCAGTCCTACAGGGGTCGGAAACACCATATATTTT
TRBD1	-	TRBV4-1	TRBJ2-3	CASSQDGQVTDTQYF	TGCGCCAGCAGCCAAGATGGACAGGTCACAGATACGCAGTATTTT
-	-	TRBV4-3	TRBJ2-7	CASSQGTTGTEQYF	TGCGCCAGCAGCCAAGGAACCACAGGGACCGAGCAGTACTTC
-	-	TRBV6-1	TRBJ1-2	CASSPGYYGYTF	TGTGCCAGCAGCCCAGGGTACTATGGCTACACCTTC
TRBD2	-	TRBV18	TRBJ2-1	CASSPPSGRTQEQFF	TGTGCCAGCTCACCACCGAGCGGGAGGACGCAGGAGCAGTTCTTC
TRBD2	-	TRBV29-1	TRBJ2-7	CSGGGHSYEQYF	TGCAGCGGGGGAGGGCACTCCTACGAGCAGTACTTC
-	-	TRBV7-9	TRBJ1-2	CASSLETGRGGYTF	TGTGCCAGCAGCTTAGAGACAGGACGGGGTGGCTACACCTTC
-	-	TRBV11-3	TRBJ2-7	CASSLSGETGPEQYF	TGTGCCAGCAGCTTAAGTGGCGAAACAGGTCCCGAGCAGTACTTC
-	few	TRBV11-3	TRBJ2-2	CASSLGRGQDGELFF	TGTGCCAGCAGCTTAGGTCGGGGGCAGGACGGGGAGCTGTTTTTT
TRBD1	few	TRBV30	TRBJ1-2	CAYSGGPATYGYTF	TGTGCCTATTCAGGGGGCCCAGCGACCTATGGCTACACCTTC
-	-	TRBV6-6	TRBJ1-5	CASSHGWDQPQHF	TGTGCCAGCAGCCACGGGTGGGATCAGCCCCAGCATTTT
TRBD1	-	TRBV7-9	TRBJ1-1	CASSPKDRLGPEAFF	TGTGCCAGCAGCCCAAAGGACAGGCTTGGGCCTGAAGCTTTCTTT
-	-	TRBV9	TRBJ2-5	CASSSTWGTQYF	TGTGCCAGCAGCTCCACGTGGGGGACCCAGTACTTC
-	-	TRBV4-2	TRBJ1-1	CASSQEGRDTEAFF	TGTGCCAGCAGCCAAGAGGGGAGAGACACTGAAGCTTTCTTT
-	-	TRBV28	TRBJ1-2	CASSPPRGGYGYTF	TGTGCCAGCAGTCCCCCCCGAGGGGGCTATGGCTACACCTTC
TRBD1	-	TRBV28	TRBJ1-2	CAGASQGAGGYTF	TGTGCCGGCGCGAGCCAGGGGGCAGGTGGCTACACCTTC
TRBD1	-	TRBV27	TRBJ1-2	CASGERGLSYGYTF	TGTGCCAGCGGGGAGAGGGGGCTGTCCTATGGCTACACCTTC
-	-	TRBV5-1	TRBJ1-3	CASSRNQVSGNTIYF	TGCGCCAGCAGCCGGAATCAGGTGTCTGGAAACACCATATATTTT
-	-	TRBV14	TRBJ1-6	CASSPGGNSPLHF	TGTGCCAGCAGCCCAGGTGGGAATTCACCCCTCCACTTT
-	-	TRBV30	TRBJ2-1	CAWSSLIGSGEQFF	TGTGCCTGGAGTTCCCTTATTGGATCCGGTGAGCAGTTCTTC